The sequence of this T cell receptor beta chain was determined in a study of blood T cell repertoires in COVID-19. Study background: From the United States, Italy and Spain came samples of acute and convalescent COVID-19. The cDNA or gDNA used as material had been derived from T cells, B-cell-depleted T cells, or PBMCs.

With 7 bases removed from V and 10 bases from J, the gap between germline ends came to 19 bases. The germline V gene encodes CDR1 MNHEY and CDR2 SVGAGI. There are 14 residues in the CDR3. TCRdb's table, derived via immunoSEQ multiplex PCR, lists solely in-frame clones and lacks some. This table has roughly 40,000 clones, about 88% appearing once. This chain uses TRBV6-5 with TRBJ1-4; D is uncertain. The sequenced material came from peripheral blood. The sequence derives from a woman in her 70s in a cohort sampled during active COVID-19. The CDR3 DNA reads TGTGCCAGCACCCCGTCCGGGTCGACCGGAAAACTGTTTTTT. Residues: CASTPSGSTGKLFF.